This T cell receptor beta chain was found in a study of control samples from healthy donors and cancer patients. Using immunoSEQ multiplex PCR, the repertoire was profiled, and TCRdb retains in-frame clones only, with some absent. In the table there are approximately 140,000 clones, 70% to 90% of which are singletons. The V and J ends lost 8 bases and 3 bases respectively, with 8 bases between them. This CDR3 is built from 11 residues. In germline, CDR1 is MNHEY, CDR2 SMNVEV (reference sequence). This TCR was recovered from a woman aged 25-40 years in good health. V is TRBV27 and J is TRBJ2-7; TRBD2 is a possible D gene (5 bases). Sample: blood. For the CDR3, the DNA is TGTGCCAGCGGGAGTAGCTACGAGCAGTACTTC. Its protein is CASGSSYEQYF.